These 26 T cell receptor beta chains were sequenced from one sample in a study of shared clonotypes between healthy human individuals. Assay used: immunoSEQ multiplex PCR; TCRdb lists only in-frame clones, some missing. The profile covers 1.5 million to 2.5 million clones, with around 96% appearing a single time and more than 0.95% taken by the ten largest. Positively selected for CCR7, the CD45RO-negative cells used as naive CD8 cells excluded terminally differentiated effector memory CD45RA+ cells. Sequencing was carried out using naive CD8+ T cells sorted from blood. The receptor source for this set is a man aged 18 to 30 in good health.

Remarks on this clone: The same CDR3 arises from other DNA sequences in this sample as well. V gene TRBV5-1 combines with J gene TRBJ2-5; D gene ambiguous. V lost 0 bases and J 0 bases, leaving 6 bases between the germline ends. The length of the CDR3 is 14 residues. The V gene's germline CDR1 is SGHRS and CDR2 YFSETQ. This chain's CDR3 is CASSLGGNQETQYF. CDR3 DNA sequence: TGCGCCAGCAGCTTGGGCGGAAACCAAGAGACCCAGTACTTC.

The J gene is TRBJ2-7, the V gene TRBV9; D uncertain. The V gene's germline CDR1 is SGDLS and CDR2 YYNGEE. CDR3 length: 14 amino acids. Trimming left V 0 bases short and J 0 bases short, with 7 bases between. The CDR3 DNA reads TGTGCCAGCAGCGTAGCCACAAACTCCTACGAGCAGTACTTC. The encoded protein is CASSVATNSYEQYF.

This clone was seen a few times. This chain links TRBV7-9 with TRBJ1-6; D uncertain. The CDR3 sequence is 13 residues long. The germline V gene has CDR1 SEHNR and CDR2 FQNEAQ (reference sequence). The germline V and J ends were trimmed by 4 bases and 10 bases, with 11 bases remaining between them. The CDR3 coding sequence is TGTGCCAGCAGCTCACCACTGGAGTCACCCCTCCACTTT. Its protein product is CASSSPLESPLHF.

J is TRBJ1-2 and V is TRBV11-2; D gene unclear. CDR3 length: 12 residues. In germline, CDR1 is SGHAT, CDR2 FQNNGV. The ends were cut back, 3 bases at V and 6 bases at J, with 8 bases in the middle. In DNA, the CDR3 is TGTGCCAGCAGCTTTTCGGGGAATGGCTACACCTTC. Translated: CASSFSGNGYTF. The complete variable domain, with remaining parts taken from reference TRBV11-2 and TRBJ1-2, reads EAGVAQSPRYKIIEKRQSVAFWCNPISGHATLYWYQQILGQGPKLLIQFQNNGVVDDSQLPKDRFSAERLKGVDSTLKIQPAKLEDSAVYLCASSFSGNGYTFGSGTRLTVV.

The V call is TRBV19, the J call TRBJ2-7; D remains unclear. With 5 bases removed from V and 3 bases from J, the gap between germline ends came to 14 bases. Germline assignment: CDR1 LNHDA and CDR2 SQIVND (reference sequence). CDR3 length equals 14 residues. The CDR3 DNA follows: TGTGCCAGTAGTTGGTCTAACGGCAACTACGAGCAGTACTTC. Translating it yields CASSWSNGNYEQYF.

The chain recombines TRBV6-5 with TRBJ1-5; D remains ambiguous. V was shortened by 2 bases and J by 0 bases, with 11 bases between the two germline ends. This CDR3 is 16 amino acids long. The germline V gene has CDR1 MNHEY and CDR2 SVGAGI. CDR3 region: CASSYRHPYSNQPQHF. CDR3 in DNA: TGTGCCAGCAGTTACAGGCACCCTTATAGCAATCAGCCCCAGCATTTT.

This sequence joins TRBV28 and TRBJ2-7, with 8 bases matching TRBD1. Germline V gene sequence: CDR1 MDHEN, CDR2 SYDVKM. This CDR3 is 15 amino acids long. V trimming: 5 bases; J trimming: 2 bases; junction bases outside the gene matches: 8. In nucleotides, the CDR3 is TGTGCCAGCAGTCCAGATGTGGGACAGGCCTACGAGCAGTACTTC. It codes for CASSPDVGQAYEQYF.

A remark on this clone: In the same sample, other DNA sequences code for this CDR3. The chain combines TRBV27 with TRBJ1-5; D call uncertain. The CDR3 is made up of 14 amino acids. CDR1 and CDR2 (germline): MNHEY, SMNVEV (reference sequence). Trimming pared 3 bases from V and 0 bases from J, leaving 6 bases between. The CDR3 reads CASSLSYSNQPQHF. DNA of the CDR3: TGTGCCAGCAGTTTGAGTTATAGCAATCAGCCCCAGCATTTT.

This chain uses TRBV6-1 with TRBJ1-2, with TRBD1 matching 10 bases. Germline V gene lookup returns CDR1 MNHNS and CDR2 SASEGT. J was trimmed by 4 bases and V by 0 bases; bases with no gene match: 8. This CDR3 has 17 amino acids. This CDR3 reads CASSEAGQGFPPYGYTF. The CDR3, as DNA: TGTGCCAGCAGTGAAGCGGGACAGGGGTTTCCCCCCTATGGCTACACCTTC.

A word on this clone: Other DNA sequences in the sample encode the same CDR3. The CDR3 nucleotides are TGTGCCAGCAGTGAGGGACAGGGTTGGTACGAGCAGTACTTC. Translation: CASSEGQGWYEQYF. The gene calls are TRBV2 and TRBJ2-7; TRBD1 aligns across 9 bases. CDR1 SNHLY and CDR2 FYNNEI come from the germline V gene. The CDR3 has 14 amino acids. Trimming took 3 bases from V and 4 from J; bases not matched to a gene: 4.

This clone has just one count. This specimen includes other DNA sequences encoding the same CDR3. The rearrangement uses TRBV2 and TRBJ1-1; no definite D call. Looked up from germline, CDR1 is SNHLY and CDR2 is FYNNEI. This CDR3 region has 12 residues. V lost 4 bases to trimming and J lost 4 bases, with 7 bases between them. CDR3 coding DNA: TGTGCCAGCAGTGGGACGGGCACTGAAGCTTTCTTT. This encodes CASSGTGTEAFF. The variable domain in full, completed from reference TRBV2 and TRBJ1-1, reads EPEVTQTPSHQVTQMGQEVILRCVPISNHLYFYWYRQILGQKVEFLVSFYNNEISEKSEIFDDQFSVERPDGSNFTLKIRSTKLEDSAMYFCASSGTGTEAFFGQGTRLTVV.

The rearrangement uses TRBV4-1 and TRBJ1-6, with TRBD1 matching over 8 bases. The CDR3 contains 16 residues. The V gene's germline CDR1 is MGHRA and CDR2 YSYEKL. The V and J ends lost 5 bases and 7 bases, in that order; junction bases with no gene match: 10. CDR3 DNA: TGCGCCAGCAGCTCACGATTCGGACAGGGAAATTCACCCCTCCACTTT. It specifies CASSSRFGQGNSPLHF.

J is TRBJ2-7 and V is TRBV27; TRBD2 aligns across 7 bases. V was clipped by 9 bases and J by 0 bases; unmatched bases: 8. The CDR3 runs 14 residues. CDR1 is MNHEY and CDR2 is SMNVEV in the germline V gene (reference sequence). CDR3 DNA: TGTGCCAGTGCCTCTCCGGGGGGCTCCTACGAGCAGTACTTC. The encoded protein is CASASPGGSYEQYF.

To note about this clone: Additional DNA sequences in this sample encode the identical CDR3. The chain carries TRBV9 and TRBJ2-7; D unclear. This CDR3 is 13 amino acids long. Between the trimmed V and J ends, which lost 2 bases and 0 bases, there was a span of 6 bases. Germline V gives CDR1 SGDLS, CDR2 YYNGEE. CDR3 in DNA: TGTGCCAGCAGCGTGGACCCCTCCTACGAGCAGTACTTC. This translates into CASSVDPSYEQYF.

This clone was found a few times. V gene TRBV4-1 combines with J gene TRBJ2-7; TRBD2 agrees at 12 bases. CDR3 length: 14 amino acids. V shed 4 bases and J 5 bases; nucleotides not matched to a gene: 3. Germline lookup yields CDR1 MGHRA and CDR2 YSYEKL. In DNA, the CDR3 is TGCGCCAGCAGCCTTACTAGCGGGGGGAACGAGCAGTACTTC. This sequence encodes CASSLTSGGNEQYF.

This chain connects TRBV28 to TRBJ2-5; D remains unclear. Trimming left V 10 bases short and J 5 bases short, with 11 bases between. The germline V gene has CDR1 MDHEN and CDR2 SYDVKM. CDR3 size: 11 residues. The CDR3, as DNA: TGTGCCACCAAACGGCAGGAGACCCAGTACTTC. The encoded protein is CATKRQETQYF.

V gene TRBV13 combines with J gene TRBJ2-7, with TRBD2 as a possible D gene (6 bases). The germline V and J ends were trimmed by 6 bases and 3 bases, with 15 bases remaining between them. In germline, CDR1 is PRHDT, CDR2 FYEKMQ (reference sequence). This CDR3 comprises 14 residues. The CDR3 region is CASSLGGPNYEQYF. CDR3 nucleotide sequence: TGTGCCAGCAGTCTCGGGGGACCCAACTACGAGCAGTACTTC.

The chain is built from TRBV7-3 and TRBJ1-3, with a possible D match to TRBD1 (5 bases). CDR3 length: 15 amino acids. Germline CDR1 is SGHTA and CDR2 is FQGTGA. Trimming removed 5 bases from V and 0 bases from J, with 11 bases in between. Written as DNA, the CDR3 is TGTGCCAGCAGCGACGGGACGGCCTCTGGAAACACCATATATTTT. This gives the protein CASSDGTASGNTIYF. Drawing the rest from reference TRBV7-3 and TRBJ1-3, the complete variable domain is GAGVSQTPSNKVTEKGKYVELRCDPISGHTALYWYRQSLGQGPEFLIYFQGTGAADDSGLPNDRFFAVRPEGSVSTLKIQRTERGDSAVYLCASSDGTASGNTIYFGEGSWLTVV.

The chain carries TRBV6-5 and TRBJ2-1; 10 bases are shared with TRBD2. The trim removed 2 bases at V and 9 bases at J, leaving 7 bases unmatched. CDR1 and CDR2 from the germline V gene are MNHEY and SVGAGI. The length of the CDR3 is 15 residues. The DNA of the CDR3 is TGTGCCAGCAGTTACGGAGCGGGAGGGCCGGTTGAGCAGTTCTTC. This codes for CASSYGAGGPVEQFF.

On this clone: Other nucleotide sequences from this sample produce the same CDR3. V usage is TRBV4-1 and J usage is TRBJ2-3; D remains ambiguous. Germline V lookup: CDR1 MGHRA, CDR2 YSYEKL. Trimming stripped 0 bases from V and 3 bases from J, with 7 bases between. The CDR3 totals 14 residues. The CDR3 protein is CASSQDKGTDTQYF. The CDR3 nucleotides read TGCGCCAGCAGCCAAGATAAGGGAACAGATACGCAGTATTTT.

V usage is TRBV27 and J usage is TRBJ2-3, with D perhaps matching TRBD1 (7 bases). V lost 5 bases, J lost 3 bases, and 12 bases lay in between. The CDR3 runs to 14 residues. Per germline, CDR1 MNHEY and CDR2 SMNVEV (reference sequence). The CDR3 loop is CASSPPGGTDTQYF. The CDR3 DNA reads TGTGCCAGCAGTCCCCCAGGGGGGACAGATACGCAGTATTTT.

As DNA, the CDR3 is TGTGCCAGCAGTTTAAGGTGGCAATACGAGCAGTACTTC. Residues: CASSLRWQYEQYF. The V call is TRBV27, the J call TRBJ2-7; D ambiguous. The germline V gene encodes CDR1 MNHEY and CDR2 SMNVEV (reference sequence). This CDR3 comprises 13 residues. V gave up 2 bases and J gave up 4 bases, with 9 bases separating them.

CDR3 coding DNA: TGTGCCAGCAGCGTAGTTGGCGGGCGGGAAGGTTACAATGAGCAGTTCTTC. This sequence encodes CASSVVGGREGYNEQFF. The rearrangement uses TRBV9 and TRBJ2-1; possible D gene TRBD2, 6 bases. CDR1 SGDLS and CDR2 YYNGEE come from the germline V gene. This CDR3 comprises 17 residues. Trimming stripped 0 bases from V and 4 bases from J, with 17 bases between.

The chain recombines TRBV6-5 with TRBJ2-1; TRBD2 might be the D (6 bases). V lost 2 bases and J lost 6, with 11 bases in between. The CDR3 has 14 amino acids. Germline V CDR1 and CDR2: MNHEY, SVGAGI. The CDR3 nucleotides are TGTGCCAGCAGTTACGGCGGGAAAAGCAATGAGCAGTTCTTC. It translates to CASSYGGKSNEQFF.

This clone was recorded only once. This chain connects TRBV2 to TRBJ2-7; D is ambiguous. V gave up 3 bases and J gave up 7 bases, with 19 bases separating them. The CDR3 totals 15 residues. Looked up from germline, CDR1 is SNHLY and CDR2 is FYNNEI. The CDR3 spells CASSDRTKGGEEQYF. Here the CDR3 DNA reads TGTGCCAGCAGTGATAGGACGAAGGGCGGAGAAGAGCAGTACTTC.

This sequence joins TRBV29-1 and TRBJ1-2, with D perhaps matching TRBD1 (5 bases). The CDR3 has 13 amino acids. Germline values: CDR1 SQVTM, CDR2 ANQGSEA. The V and J ends lost 0 bases and 4 bases respectively, with 9 bases between them. CDR3 in DNA: TGCAGCGTTGAAGATCTGGGGCCCTATGGCTACACCTTC. Translating gives CSVEDLGPYGYTF.